These 5 T cell receptor beta chains were sequenced from one sample in a study of early T cells in non-severe SARS-CoV-2 infection. TCRdb analysed the 5' RACE reads with MiXCR anew, one entry per CDR3 protein. Among around 33,000 distinct CDR3 sequences listed, 4.7% were seen once. Sequenced sample: whole blood. These TCRs come from an adult who was a healthcare worker with PCR-confirmed SARS-CoV-2 infection or an uninfected control (not recorded which).

This clonotype was recorded at least ten times. The V call is TRBV20-1, the J call TRBJ2-7, with D possibly called TRBD1 or TRBD2 (5 bases each). The germline V gene encodes CDR1 DFQATT and CDR2 SNEGSKA (reference sequence). This CDR3 is 13 amino acids long. The germline V and J ends were trimmed by 8 bases and 2 bases, with 16 bases remaining between them. This CDR3 reads CSCARDGTYEQYF. CDR3 nucleotide sequence: TGCAGTTGCGCCCGGGACGGAACCTACGAGCAGTACTTC.

The chain links TRBV28 to TRBJ1-2, with 8 bases fitting TRBD1. The V gene end was trimmed by 3 bases and the J gene end by 6 bases; junction bases not matched to a gene: 12. The CDR3 has 16 residues. The germline CDR1 and CDR2 sequences are MDHEN and SYDVKM. The CDR3 DNA sequence: TGTGCCAGCAGTTTCCTTTCCGGGACAGGCACCGATGGCTACACCTTC. Its translation: CASSFLSGTGTDGYTF.

This clonotype was found many times. This chain links TRBV29-1 with TRBJ2-4; D ambiguous. The CDR3 spans 14 residues. V shed 1 base and J shed 0 bases, with 7 bases lying between them. Per germline, CDR1 SQVTM and CDR2 ANQGSEA. CDR3: CSVEAQLAKNIQYF. CDR3 DNA sequence: TGCAGCGTTGAAGCCCAACTAGCCAAAAACATTCAGTACTTC.

This clonotype was counted only a few times. The rearrangement uses TRBV6-5 and TRBJ1-5, with D possibly matching TRBD1 (6 bases). Per germline, CDR1 MNHEY and CDR2 SVGAGI. The V end was cut by 6 bases, the J end by 4 bases, with 13 bases between. The CDR3 is 14 amino acids. Here the CDR3 DNA reads TGTGCCAGCAGACAGAACCAGGGGAATCAGCCCCAGCATTTT. This encodes CASRQNQGNQPQHF.

Details on this clonotype: One end of the junction varies from germline; a read error may be responsible. The gene calls are TRBV2 and TRBJ1-6; 8 bases fit TRBD1. Germline V CDR1 and CDR2: SNHLY, FYNNEI. There are 16 residues in the CDR3. DNA of the CDR3: TGTGCCAACAGTTTACGACAGGGGAGGGATAATTCACCCCTCCACTTT. This gives the protein CANSLRQGRDNSPLHF.